The 28 T cell receptor beta chains below come from one sample, sequenced in a study of regulatory T cells in long-lasting Graves disease (dated by TCRdb to the early 2020s). The time point label corresponds to: newly diagnosed GD, antithyroid drugs for less than 3 months. RNA was extracted from PBMCs in TRIzol for both TCR sequencing and RNA sequencing. The method behind the library was multiplex PCR. Sequencer: Illumina HiSeq 4000. To build TCR beta libraries, CDR3 regions were amplified by Arm-PCR using iRepertoire HTBI primers. TCRdb cleaned the public reads at Q25 with fastp, built clones with MiXCR and kept in-frame beta chains. Records with the same CDR3 protein are collapsed into one entry carrying the most frequent genes and DNA. The sample includes about 320,000 distinct CDR3 sequences, with approximately 20% observed a single time. The ten biggest clones cover roughly 40% of the sample. The sequencing used peripheral blood mononuclear cells (PBMCs), collected at new diagnosis, from a patient treated with antithyroid drugs. All receptors derive from a female donor with Graves disease.

This clonotype was detected ten times or more. The chain uses TRBV20-1 and TRBJ2-7; 9 bases align to TRBD1. There are 14 residues in the CDR3. Germline assignment: CDR1 DFQATT and CDR2 SNEGSKA (reference sequence). Trimming took 1 base from V and 5 from J; bases not matched to a gene: 6. CDR3 protein: CSARATGGIHEQYF. The CDR3 bases are TGCAGTGCTAGAGCGACAGGGGGTATTCACGAGCAGTACTTC.

This clonotype was observed many times. The J gene is TRBJ1-1, the V gene TRBV20-1; D not resolved. Germline assignment: CDR1 DFQATT and CDR2 SNEGSKA (reference sequence). V dropped 3 bases and J dropped 1 base, with 12 bases sitting between them. The length of the CDR3 is 14 residues. The chain's CDR3 is CSASAAGRNTEAFF. The CDR3 DNA reads TGCAGTGCTAGCGCCGCGGGGAGGAACACTGAAGCTTTCTTT.

The chain is built from TRBV4-2 and TRBJ2-2; D is uncertain. With 8 bases removed from V and 1 base from J, the gap between germline ends came to 11 bases. The V gene's germline CDR1 is LGHNA and CDR2 YNFKEQ. The CDR3 runs to 14 residues. CDR3 amino acids: CASCLVENTGELFF. CDR3 coding DNA: TGTGCCAGCTGCCTCGTGGAGAACACCGGGGAGCTGTTTTTT.

This clonotype was seen at least ten times. The chain joins TRBV12-3 or TRBV12-4 to TRBJ2-1, with TRBD2 as a possible D gene (8 bases). The CDR3 sequence is 14 residues long. Trimming stripped 7 bases from V and 8 bases from J, with 18 bases between. The CDR3 nucleotides read TGTGCCAGCAACTGGGGACTAGGGGGCGATGAGCAGTTCTTC. Protein sequence: CASNWGLGGDEQFF.

This clonotype was seen ten or more times. V is TRBV6-1 and J is TRBJ1-2; TRBD1 is a possible D gene (5 bases). The germline V gene has CDR1 MNHNS and CDR2 SASEGT. V was shortened by 7 bases and J by 2 bases, with 8 bases between the two germline ends. The CDR3 covers 12 residues. The CDR3 coding sequence is TGTGCCAGCACAGGGTCGAACTATGGCTACACCTTC. Translating it yields CASTGSNYGYTF.

This clonotype was seen ten or more times. The CDR3, as DNA: TGTGCCTGGGTGGCGGGGTCTGGCTACGAGCAGTACTTC. It is translated as CAWVAGSGYEQYF. V and J are TRBV30 and TRBJ2-7, with D maybe TRBD2 (6 bases). The V gene's germline CDR1 is GTSNPN and CDR2 SVGIG (reference sequence). Between the trimmed V and J ends, which lost 5 bases and 3 bases, there was a span of 14 bases. The CDR3 length is 13 residues. Using reference TRBV30 and TRBJ2-7 for the parts outside the CDR3, the full variable domain is SQTIHQWPATLVQPVGSPLSLECTVEGTSNPNLYWYRQAAGRGLQLLFYSVGIGQISSEVPQNLSASRPQDRQFILSSKKLLLSDSGFYLCAWVAGSGYEQYFGPGTRLTVT.

This clonotype was picked up a small number of times. V usage is TRBV5-8 and J usage is TRBJ2-3, with 7 nucleotides matching TRBD1. Germline loops: CDR1 SGHTS, CDR2 YDEGEE. The ends lost 6 bases at V and 2 bases at J; junction bases unmatched: 6. The CDR3 totals 14 residues. For the CDR3, the DNA is TGTGCCAGCACCATGGGACAGATCACAGATACGCAGTATTTT. Its protein is CASTMGQITDTQYF.

The V and J genes are TRBV18 and TRBJ2-2, with D perhaps TRBD1 (6 bases). Germline V lookup: CDR1 KGHSH, CDR2 LQKENI. This CDR3 contains 13 residues. Trimming took 5 bases from V and 6 from J, leaving 10 bases between them. The CDR3 DNA reads TGTGCCAGCTCAGCCAAGGGGGCCGGGGAGCTGTTTTTT. It encodes CASSAKGAGELFF.

The sample holds many counts of this clonotype. The chain is built from TRBV12-3 or TRBV12-4 and TRBJ1-5; 8 positions match TRBD1. The trim removed 1 base at V and 4 bases at J, leaving 6 bases unmatched. CDR3 length equals 16 residues. The CDR3 bases are TGTGCCAGCAGTTTAGGGGCCAGGGGGCCTAATCAGCCCCAGCATTTT. Protein: CASSLGARGPNQPQHF.

At least ten counts were recorded for this clonotype. The chain joins TRBV20-1 to TRBJ2-1; D is perhaps TRBD2 (5 bases). There are 15 residues in the CDR3. Germline CDR1 reads DFQATT; CDR2 reads SNEGSKA (reference sequence). Trimming left V 0 bases short and J 6 bases short, with 15 bases between. Written as DNA, the CDR3 is TGCAGTGCTAGAGATAGCGAGCTAGCCCGCAATGAGCAGTTCTTC. Its translation: CSARDSELARNEQFF.

The chain couples TRBV4-2 to TRBJ2-7, with a weak D call TRBD1 (6 bases). V dropped 0 bases and J dropped 4 bases, with 13 bases sitting between them. CDR1 and CDR2 (germline): LGHNA, YNFKEQ. The CDR3 has 15 amino acids. The CDR3 sequence is CASSQEEGGTYEQYF. Written as DNA, the CDR3 is TGTGCCAGCAGCCAAGAAGAAGGGGGTACTTACGAGCAGTACTTC.

This clonotype was picked up many times. In DNA form, the CDR3 reads TGCGCCAGCAGCCCCCTGAACATGAACACTGAAGCTTTCTTT. This gives the protein CASSPLNMNTEAFF. The V and J genes are TRBV5-1 and TRBJ1-1, with D unclear. Germline assignment: CDR1 SGHRS and CDR2 YFSETQ. The CDR3 is 14 residues long. V lost 4 bases, J lost 0 bases, and 10 bases lay in between.

Remarks on this clonotype: A much larger clone is a single base away; this may be a read error. V usage is TRBV19 and J usage is TRBJ1-5, with unresolved D. From germline, CDR1 is LNHDA and CDR2 SQIVND (reference sequence). CDR3 length: 18 amino acids. The V end lost 7 bases, the J end lost 0 bases, and 22 bases lay between the germline ends. CDR3 protein: CASNVNFGNKYSNQPQHF. The CDR3, as DNA: TGTGCCAGTAACGTCAATTTCGGGAACAAATATAGCAATCAGCCCCAGCATTTT.

This clonotype was observed at least ten times. The V call is TRBV5-1, the J call TRBJ1-2; D is ambiguous. The CDR3 contains 14 residues. V lost 2 bases and J lost 7, with 15 bases in between. From germline, CDR1 is SGHRS and CDR2 YFSETQ. CDR3: CASSLASLTGGYTF. The CDR3 bases are TGCGCCAGCAGCTTAGCCTCTTTGACGGGTGGCTACACCTTC.

This clonotype has more than one count but fewer than ten. The chain employs TRBV18 and TRBJ2-7, with a possible D match to TRBD2 (5 bases). The V end lost 1 base, the J end lost 6 bases, and 19 bases lay between the germline ends. This CDR3 is 16 amino acids long. Germline V gene sequence: CDR1 KGHSH, CDR2 LQKENI. The CDR3 coding sequence is TGTGCCAGCTCACCACGCGGCGCGGGCCCCTTGGGCGAGCAGTACTTC. Protein product: CASSPRGAGPLGEQYF.

This clonotype occurred many times. The CDR3 reads CASSLRGKNQPQHF. DNA for the CDR3: TGTGCCAGCAGTTTGAGAGGGAAGAATCAGCCCCAGCATTTT. This sequence joins TRBV12-3 or TRBV12-4 and TRBJ1-5, with D uncertain. Trimming left V 3 bases short and J 4 bases short, with 10 bases between. The CDR3 covers 14 residues.

In its sample, this clonotype was seen many times. The rearrangement links TRBV6-2 or TRBV6-3 to TRBJ2-7; 13 nucleotides agree with TRBD2. The CDR3 spans 15 residues. CDR1 and CDR2 from the germline V gene are MNHEY and SVGEGT. Trimming removed 6 bases from V and 5 bases from J; junction bases left unmatched: 7. The CDR3 DNA reads as TGTGCCAGCAGCGCCGGGACTAGCGGGACTAACGAGCAGTACTTC. It codes for CASSAGTSGTNEQYF.

Many counts were recorded for this clonotype. The V and J genes are TRBV12-3 or TRBV12-4 and TRBJ2-7; weak D call: TRBD2 (6 bases). This CDR3 is 12 amino acids long. V was clipped by 8 bases and J by 3 bases, with 11 bases between them. The CDR3 loop reads CASGSGGYEQYF. The CDR3, as DNA: TGTGCCAGCGGTAGCGGTGGCTACGAGCAGTACTTC.

Comments on this clonotype: The conserved phenylalanine or tryptophan is not found at the CDR3 terminus, so this likely reflects a read error. This chain connects TRBV24-1 to TRBJ1-4, with TRBD1 as a possible D gene (5 bases). Germline V CDR1 and CDR2: KGHDR, SFDVKD. This CDR3 has 13 amino acids. CDR3 residues: CVTPGGANEKLFV. The CDR3 DNA reads as TGTGTCACCCCGGGGGGGGCTAATGAAAAACTGTTTGTT.

About this clonotype: This likely traces to a read error, being one base from a far larger clone. This chain connects TRBV2 to TRBJ2-1; the match to TRBD2 covers 12 bases. This CDR3 spans 15 amino acids. The germline V gene has CDR1 SNHLY and CDR2 FYNNEI. V was clipped by 5 bases and J by 8 bases; unmatched bases: 7. CDR3 region: CASSSTSGRLDEQFF. The DNA for the CDR3 is TGTGCCAGCAGTTCGACTAGCGGGAGATTAGATGAGCAGTTCTTC.

Many counts were recorded for this clonotype. The chain has TRBV5-1 and TRBJ1-2; tentative D call: TRBD1 (6 bases). Germline values: CDR1 SGHRS, CDR2 YFSETQ. This CDR3 has 15 amino acids. V dropped 4 bases and J dropped 6 bases, with 19 bases sitting between them. CDR3 coding DNA: TGCGCCAGCAGCCTCGGACGCAGGGGTAGCGATGGCTACACCTTC. Translation: CASSLGRRGSDGYTF. Drawing the rest from reference TRBV5-1 and TRBJ1-2, the complete variable domain is KAGVTQTPRYLIKTRGQQVTLSCSPISGHRSVSWYQQTPGQGLQFLFEYFSETQRNKGNFPGRFSGRQFSNSRSEMNVSTLELGDSALYLCASSLGRRGSDGYTFGSGTRLTVV.

This clonotype was detected many times. The rearrangement uses TRBV28 and TRBJ1-1; 7 bases match TRBD1. Germline values: CDR1 MDHEN, CDR2 SYDVKM. The CDR3 has 14 amino acids. Losses at the gene ends were 4 bases for V and 6 bases for J; bases not matched to a gene: 8. Here the CDR3 DNA reads TGTGCCAGCAGTTGGGAGGGGGCGAGGGCTGAAGCTTTCTTT. Residues: CASSWEGARAEAFF.

This clonotype was counted at least ten times. This sequence joins TRBV4-1 and TRBJ2-2, with 14 bases fitting TRBD2. CDR3 length: 18 residues. Germline CDR1 and CDR2: MGHRA and YSYEKL. J gave up 0 bases and V 5 bases, and 5 bases lay outside the gene matches. The CDR3 spells CASSWTSGRLANTGELFF. In nucleotides, the CDR3 is TGCGCCAGCAGCTGGACTAGCGGGAGGCTCGCGAACACCGGGGAGCTGTTTTTT.

Many counts were recorded for this clonotype. V usage is TRBV12-3 or TRBV12-4 and J usage is TRBJ2-1; no firm D call. The CDR3 sequence is 16 residues long. Trimming stripped 2 bases from V and 8 bases from J, with 19 bases between. CDR3 coding DNA: TGTGCCAGCAGTTTACTTGGGAACCCGCCTGGCGATGAGCAGTTCTTC. It is translated as CASSLLGNPPGDEQFF.

The rearrangement links TRBV2 to TRBJ1-1; no clear D. From germline, CDR1 is SNHLY and CDR2 FYNNEI. CDR3 length: 12 residues. V shed 8 bases and J shed 0 bases, with 7 bases lying between them. CDR3 DNA: TGTGCCAGCGGTAGGATGAACACTGAAGCTTTCTTT. It is translated as CASGRMNTEAFF.

This clonotype was seen many times. This rearrangement joins TRBV20-1 to TRBJ2-3; D not certain. The V gene lost 4 bases and the J gene lost 0 bases, with 8 bases spanning the gap. CDR1 DFQATT and CDR2 SNEGSKA come from the germline V gene (reference sequence). There are 13 residues in the CDR3. The CDR3 DNA follows: TGCAGTGCTACCGACACCAGCACAGATACGCAGTATTTT. It specifies CSATDTSTDTQYF.

This clonotype appeared many times. The chain employs TRBV5-1 and TRBJ2-7; 14 bases line up with TRBD2. Germline V CDR1 and CDR2: SGHRS, YFSETQ. V lost 4 bases to trimming and J lost 7 bases; unmatched junction nucleotides: 7. The CDR3 has 15 amino acids. CDR3 in DNA: TGCGCCAGCAGCGCAGGACTAGCGGGAGGAGGAGAGCAGTACTTC. Amino acids: CASSAGLAGGGEQYF.

The V and J genes are TRBV20-1 and TRBJ2-1; D is unclear. The germline CDR1 and CDR2 sequences are DFQATT and SNEGSKA (reference sequence). The V end lost 7 bases, the J end lost 7 bases, and 14 bases lay between the germline ends. The CDR3 extends over 12 amino acids. The CDR3 DNA reads as TGCAGTGAGGCGTTGGTGGGGAATGAGCAGTTCTTC. This codes for CSEALVGNEQFF.